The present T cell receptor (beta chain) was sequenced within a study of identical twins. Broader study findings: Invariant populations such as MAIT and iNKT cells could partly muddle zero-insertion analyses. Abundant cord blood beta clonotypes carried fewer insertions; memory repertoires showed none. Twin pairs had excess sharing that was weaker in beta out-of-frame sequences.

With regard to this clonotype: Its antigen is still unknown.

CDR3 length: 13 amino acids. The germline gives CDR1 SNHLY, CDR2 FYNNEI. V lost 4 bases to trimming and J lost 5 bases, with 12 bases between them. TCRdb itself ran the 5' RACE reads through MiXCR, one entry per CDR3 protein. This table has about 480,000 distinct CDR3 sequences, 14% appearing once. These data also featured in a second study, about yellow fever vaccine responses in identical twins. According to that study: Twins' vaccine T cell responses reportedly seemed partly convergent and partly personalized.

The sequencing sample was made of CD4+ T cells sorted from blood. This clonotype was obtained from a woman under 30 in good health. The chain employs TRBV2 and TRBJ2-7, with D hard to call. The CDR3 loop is CASSVQGSDEQYF. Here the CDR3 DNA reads TGTGCCAGCAGTGTTCAAGGGTCCGACGAGCAGTACTTC.